A single sample gave rise to the 15 T cell receptor beta chains below, sequenced in a study of CD8 T cells in ankylosing spondylitis. A single record per CDR3 protein comes from TCRdb applying MiXCR to the 5' RACE reads. Of some 63,000 distinct CDR3 sequences listed, about 6% are singletons. Sequenced sample: synovial fluid, either unsorted or a sorted T cell fraction (not recorded which). These receptors all come from a male donor with ankylosing spondylitis.

There are many counts of this clonotype. This chain connects TRBV5-1 to TRBJ2-2; no clear D. There are 16 residues in the CDR3. Per germline, CDR1 SGHRS and CDR2 YFSETQ. Trimming stripped 0 bases from V and 0 bases from J, with 9 bases between. The CDR3 nucleotides are TGCGCCAGCAGCTTGGCTAGTACAGCGAACACCGGGGAGCTGTTTTTT. It codes for CASSLASTANTGELFF.

This clonotype was seen many times. The rearrangement joins TRBV12-3 or TRBV12-4 to TRBJ2-7; 10 positions match TRBD2. J lost 3 bases, V lost 1 base, and 6 bases had no gene match. This CDR3 is built from 16 residues. Written as DNA, the CDR3 is TGTGCCAGCAGTTTAGGCGGGGGGACTAGCGTCTACGAGCAGTACTTC. This sequence encodes CASSLGGGTSVYEQYF.

This clonotype was counted at least ten times. The final CDR3 position lacks the conserved phenylalanine or tryptophan, pointing to a likely read error. Because the CDR3's place on the DNA is in doubt, the DNA is left out and the CDR3 is given as listed by TCRdb. V is TRBV7-2 and J is TRBJ2-3; the table's D gene call, TRBD2, was not cross checked with the DNA. The CDR3 length equals 13 residues, ends included. Germline V gene data show CDR1 as SGHTA and CDR2 as FQGNSA. The CDR3 protein is CASSLGLSGTPLM.

In its sample, this clonotype was seen many times. The gene calls are TRBV18 and TRBJ2-3; D uncertain. The CDR3 is made up of 14 amino acids. Trimming cost V 4 bases and J 5 bases, with 13 bases left between them. CDR1 and CDR2 from the germline V gene are KGHSH and LQKENI. Here the CDR3 DNA reads TGTGCCAGCTCACTCGGCCTACTACAAGATACGCAGTATTTT. Its protein is CASSLGLLQDTQYF.

This clonotype was seen only a few times. The chain couples TRBV30 to TRBJ2-1, with D perhaps TRBD1 (5 bases). V was pared by 2 bases and J by 9 bases, with 11 bases between. The germline CDR1 and CDR2 sequences are GTSNPN and SVGIG (reference sequence). This CDR3 has 12 amino acids. CDR3 coding DNA: TGTGCCTGGAGTATAGGGGAAGGTGAGCAGTTCTTC. Translating gives CAWSIGEGEQFF. The full variable domain, its missing parts supplied by reference TRBV30 and TRBJ2-1, is SQTIHQWPATLVQPVGSPLSLECTVEGTSNPNLYWYRQAAGRGLQLLFYSVGIGQISSEVPQNLSASRPQDRQFILSSKKLLLSDSGFYLCAWSIGEGEQFFGPGTRLTVL.

This clonotype turned up a few times. This sequence joins TRBV6-5 and TRBJ2-7; D gene unclear. Germline CDR1 reads MNHEY; CDR2 reads SVGAGI. Trimming removed 3 bases from V and 7 bases from J, with 13 bases in between. The CDR3 runs to 13 residues. CDR3 protein: CASSYMGSGEQYF. DNA of the CDR3: TGTGCCAGCAGTTATATGGGATCTGGGGAGCAGTACTTC.

This clonotype was recorded many times. The V gene is TRBV28, the J gene TRBJ2-7; D gene ambiguous. Trimming left V 4 bases short and J 6 bases short, with 7 bases between. The germline V gene encodes CDR1 MDHEN and CDR2 SYDVKM. The CDR3 is 11 amino acids. CDR3 in amino acids: CASSYRSEQYF. CDR3 in DNA: TGTGCCAGCAGTTACCGATCCGAGCAGTACTTC.

V gene TRBV7-9 combines with J gene TRBJ1-2; 9 nucleotides line up with TRBD1. V trimming: 4 bases; J trimming: 4 bases; junction bases outside the gene matches: 7. CDR1 and CDR2 from the germline V gene are SEHNR and FQNEAQ (reference sequence). CDR3 length equals 15 residues. The CDR3 nucleotides are TGTGCCAGCAGCTACGGGACAGGGATTGCCTATGGCTACACCTTC. Translating it yields CASSYGTGIAYGYTF.

This clonotype was recorded at least ten times. This chain connects TRBV28 to TRBJ1-5; TRBD1 matches at 7 bases. The ends lost 5 bases at V and 10 bases at J; junction bases unmatched: 5. The CDR3 runs 12 residues. Germline CDR1 reads MDHEN; CDR2 reads SYDVKM. CDR3 protein: CASSPNRGPQHF. The CDR3 coding sequence is TGTGCCAGCAGTCCCAACAGGGGCCCCCAGCATTTT. Using reference TRBV28 and TRBJ1-5 for the parts outside the CDR3, the full variable domain is DVKVTQSSRYLVKRTGEKVFLECVQDMDHENMFWYRQDPGLGLRLIYFSYDVKMKEKGDIPEGYSVSREKKERFSLILESASTNQTSMYLCASSPNRGPQHFGDGTRLSIL.

This clonotype was detected ten times or more. The gene calls are TRBV25-1 and TRBJ2-1, with D possibly TRBD1 on 5 matching bases. Trimming left V 1 base short and J 0 bases short, with 10 bases between. The V gene's germline CDR1 is MGHDK and CDR2 SYGVNS. This CDR3 is 16 amino acids long. The CDR3 is CASSEWGRSSYNEQFF. DNA of the CDR3: TGTGCCAGCAGTGAATGGGGCAGAAGCTCCTACAATGAGCAGTTCTTC.

This clonotype was counted many times. The chain has TRBV10-3 and TRBJ2-1; tentatively, D is TRBD2 (6 bases). Per the germline V gene, CDR1 is ENHRY and CDR2 is SYGVKD. CDR3 size: 14 residues. Trimming stripped 4 bases from V and 9 bases from J, with 16 bases between. DNA for the CDR3: TGTGCCATCAGTGGACTAGAGACCCTTGGTGAGCAGTTCTTC. Encoded protein: CAISGLETLGEQFF.

In this sample, this clonotype turned up a few times. The rearrangement links TRBV25-1 to TRBJ2-1; the match to TRBD1 covers 9 bases. Germline CDR1 reads MGHDK; CDR2 reads SYGVNS. The CDR3 is made up of 16 amino acids. Trimming cost V 1 base and J 5 bases; bases outside gene matches: 6. CDR3 nucleotide sequence: TGTGCCAGCAGTGAATCGGACAGGGGAAGAAACAATGAGCAGTTCTTC. This gives the protein CASSESDRGRNNEQFF.

This clonotype was counted at least ten times. The chain has TRBV7-3 and TRBJ1-4, with D uncertain. This CDR3 has 15 amino acids. CDR1 SGHTA and CDR2 FQGTGA come from the germline V gene. V was cut by 1 base and J by 8 bases, with 14 bases left in between. The DNA for the CDR3 is TGTGCCAGCAGCTTAAGGGCGGGAGTACGCGAAAAACTGTTTTTT. It specifies CASSLRAGVREKLFF.

This clonotype was counted ten times or more. The chain couples TRBV3-1 to TRBJ2-2; D gene uncertain. Per germline, CDR1 LGHDT and CDR2 YNNKEL (reference sequence). V lost 6 bases to trimming and J lost 1 base, with 9 bases between them. This CDR3 contains 14 residues. The CDR3 nucleotides read TGTGCCAGCAGTCGAACGCGGAACACCGGGGAGCTGTTTTTT. It is translated as CASSRTRNTGELFF.

This clonotype was counted at least ten times. V usage is TRBV4-2 and J usage is TRBJ2-1; 7 bases map to TRBD1. Germline V gene lookup returns CDR1 LGHNA and CDR2 YNFKEQ. V gave up 0 bases and J gave up 5 bases; unmatched junction bases: 4. The CDR3 loop spans 15 amino acids. The CDR3 is CASSQDGTENNEQFF. In nucleotides, the CDR3 is TGTGCCAGCAGCCAAGATGGGACAGAGAACAATGAGCAGTTCTTC.